The clone carrying this TCR beta chain has a count of ten or more. This entry belongs to a study of neurological immune-mediated disorders. TCRdb fed the 5' RACE reads into MiXCR, producing one record per CDR3 protein. This sample has 60,000 to 85,000 distinct CDR3 sequences; under 5.5% occur once, and the top ten carry roughly 2%. The germline gives CDR1 SGHAT, CDR2 FQNNGV. V shed 2 bases and J 1 base; nucleotides not matched to a gene: 9. The CDR3 consists of 18 residues. The sequenced sample was PBMCs. The receptor was derived from an older woman with multiple sclerosis. The J gene is TRBJ2-3, the V gene TRBV11-2, with 10 bases matching TRBD2. CDR3 coding DNA: TGTGCCAGCAGCTTAAGGCTAGCGGGAGCGGAGGGCACAGATACGCAGTATTTT. This sequence encodes CASSLRLAGAEGTDTQYF.